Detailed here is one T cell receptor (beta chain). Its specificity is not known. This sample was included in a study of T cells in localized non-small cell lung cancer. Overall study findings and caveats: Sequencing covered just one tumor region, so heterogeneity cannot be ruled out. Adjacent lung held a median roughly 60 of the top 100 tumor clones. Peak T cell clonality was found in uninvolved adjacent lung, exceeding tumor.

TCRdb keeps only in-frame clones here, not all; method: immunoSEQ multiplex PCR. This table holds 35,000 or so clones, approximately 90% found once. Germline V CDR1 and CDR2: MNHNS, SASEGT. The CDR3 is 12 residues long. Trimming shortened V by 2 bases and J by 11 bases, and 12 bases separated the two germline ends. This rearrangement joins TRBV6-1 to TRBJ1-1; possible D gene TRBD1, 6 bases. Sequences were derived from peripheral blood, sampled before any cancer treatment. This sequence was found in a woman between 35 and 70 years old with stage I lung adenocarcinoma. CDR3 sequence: CASSELFQGAFF. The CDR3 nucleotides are TGTGCCAGCAGTGAACTTTTTCAGGGGGCTTTCTTT.